The present T cell receptor (beta chain) was sequenced within a study of cytomegalovirus exposure and HLA in healthy donors. The study's findings and limits: A few V segments could not be told apart, such as TRBV6-2 and TRBV6-3, and were left out. Most likely, a cluster of highly shared sequence variants arose as a sequencing artifact.

This clone has only one observation. Its antigen remains unknown. PCR primers comprised 60 Vbeta and 13 Jbeta primers. The repertoire was sequenced with immunoSEQ multiplex PCR; TCRdb's copy has only in-frame clones and lacks some. The top ten clones hold roughly 2% of a sample with 150,000 or so clones, around 74% of them seen once. In germline, CDR1 is MNHNS, CDR2 SASEGT. V was shortened by 5 bases and J by 10 bases, with 12 bases between the two germline ends. This CDR3 contains 13 residues. The TCR was taken from a female donor in good health and CMV-seronegative. J is TRBJ1-6 and V is TRBV6-1; tentatively, D is TRBD1 (5 bases). Source material: PBMCs. CDR3 in DNA: TGTGCCAGCAGTCCGACAGTCTCCTCACCCCTCCACTTT. As protein: CASSPTVSSPLHF.